This T cell receptor (beta chain) was identified during a study of cytomegalovirus exposure and HLA in healthy donors. CDR3 length: 15 residues. Trimming stripped 6 bases from V and 6 bases from J, with 21 bases between. Germline V gene sequence: CDR1 LNHDA, CDR2 SQIVND (reference sequence). The table came from immunoSEQ multiplex PCR; TCRdb's copy has only in-frame clones and leaves some out. Of fewer than 60,000 clones listed, 94% were seen once; the top ten hold 7.8%. Study-wide results and caveats: The study listed under 200 cytomegalovirus-associated TCR beta chains. The finding came from a later analysis; first-cohort TCR clusters tended to co-occur in the 120 or so validation repertoires.

As to this clone: Its matching antigen is unknown.

The sample taken for sequencing was PBMCs. V and J are TRBV19 and TRBJ2-7, with TRBD2 as a possible D gene (6 bases). The TCR was taken from a woman under 30 in good health and CMV-seropositive. The CDR3 coding sequence is TGTGCCAGTAGCGTCGTCGGGAGTGGGACGTCCGAGCAGTACTTC. Translated: CASSVVGSGTSEQYF. Looking up the rest from reference TRBV19 and TRBJ2-7 gives the full variable domain: DGGITQSPKYLFRKEGQNVTLSCEQNLNHDAMYWYRQDPGQGLRLIYYSQIVNDFQKGDIAEGYSVSREKKESFPLTVTSAQKNPTAFYLCASSVVGSGTSEQYFGPGTRLTVT.